A single sample gave rise to the 4 T cell receptor beta chains below, sequenced in a study of blood T cell repertoires in COVID-19. The table came from immunoSEQ multiplex PCR; TCRdb's copy has only in-frame clones and leaves some out. This table has about 240,000 clones, roughly 80% appearing once. The sequencing sample was made of peripheral blood. Source of these receptors: a woman aged 18-29 years with acute or convalescent COVID-19.

V is TRBV19 and J is TRBJ2-7; TRBD1 might be the D (6 bases). The CDR3 is 14 residues long. Per the germline V gene, CDR1 is LNHDA and CDR2 is SQIVND (reference sequence). V lost 10 bases to trimming and J lost 3 bases, with 19 bases between them. The CDR3 loop reads CATKHRDNGYEQYF. The DNA for the CDR3 is TGTGCCACTAAACACCGGGACAATGGCTACGAGCAGTACTTC.

The chain couples TRBV5-1 to TRBJ1-5, with D hard to call. The CDR3 is made up of 14 amino acids. V lost 4 bases, J lost 3 bases, and 11 bases lay in between. From germline, CDR1 is SGHRS and CDR2 YFSETQ. The CDR3 here is CASSVESPNQPQHF. DNA of the CDR3: TGCGCCAGCAGCGTCGAGAGTCCCAATCAGCCCCAGCATTTT.

Only a few counts were recorded for this clone. The chain links TRBV6-2 or TRBV6-3 to TRBJ2-1; 8 bases are a match to TRBD2. Germline V lookup: CDR1 MNHEY, CDR2 SVGEGT. After removal of 6 bases from V and 3 bases from J, the junction contained 7 bases not matched to a gene. The CDR3 has 15 amino acids. DNA for the CDR3: TGTGCCAGCAGCGGGGAGCGGGGGCGCTACAATGAGCAGTTCTTC. It encodes CASSGERGRYNEQFF.

J is TRBJ2-7 and V is TRBV7-2, with TRBD2 matching 7 bases. The V gene's germline CDR1 is SGHTA and CDR2 FQGNSA. This CDR3 comprises 13 residues. J was trimmed by 4 bases and V by 5 bases; bases with no gene match: 5. The CDR3 reads CASSGDYRYEQYF. The CDR3 bases are TGTGCCAGCAGCGGGGACTACCGTTACGAGCAGTACTTC.